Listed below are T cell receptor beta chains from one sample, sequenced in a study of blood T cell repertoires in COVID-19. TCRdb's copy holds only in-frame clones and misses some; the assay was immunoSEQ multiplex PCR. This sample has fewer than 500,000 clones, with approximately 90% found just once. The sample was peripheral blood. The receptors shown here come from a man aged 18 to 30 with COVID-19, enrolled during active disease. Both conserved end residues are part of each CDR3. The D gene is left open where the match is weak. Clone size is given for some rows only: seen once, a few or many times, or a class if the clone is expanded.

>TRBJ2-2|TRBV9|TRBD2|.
CASSGLAGVGGELFF
TGTGCCAGTTCTGGACTAGCGGGAGTTGGCGGGGAGCTGTTTTTT
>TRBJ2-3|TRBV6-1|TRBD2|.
CASSDPPGLAGTRHTQYF
TGTGCCAGCAGTGACCCCCCGGGGCTAGCGGGGACACGACATACGCAGTATTTT
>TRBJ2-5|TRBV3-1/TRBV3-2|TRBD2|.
CASSQESLAGPKETQYF
TGTGCCAGCAGCCAAGAGAGCCTAGCGGGACCCAAAGAGACCCAGTACTTC
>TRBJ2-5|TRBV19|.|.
CASSAPAGGSGETQYF
TGTGCCAGTAGCGCCCCCGCTGGAGGGTCGGGAGAGACCCAGTACTTC
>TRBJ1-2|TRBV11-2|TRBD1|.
CASSPGTGAYYGYTF
TGTGCCAGCAGCCCGGGGACAGGGGCTTACTATGGCTACACCTTC
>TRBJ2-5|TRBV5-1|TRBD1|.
CASSGGQGQETQYF
TGCGCCAGCAGCGGGGGACAGGGACAGGAGACCCAGTACTTC
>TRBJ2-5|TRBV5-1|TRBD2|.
CASSLRGTSGGETQYF
TGCGCCAGCAGCTTGCGGGGGACTAGCGGGGGAGAGACCCAGTACTTC
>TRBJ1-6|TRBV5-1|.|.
CASSLDRDYNSPLHF
TGCGCCAGCAGCTTGGACAGAGACTATAATTCACCCCTCCACTTT
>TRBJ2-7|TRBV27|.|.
CASSLGGAVWNYEQYF
TGTGCCAGCAGTTTAGGAGGTGCGGTATGGAACTACGAGCAGTACTTC
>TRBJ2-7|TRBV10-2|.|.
CASRASYEQYF
TGCGCCAGCAGGGCCTCCTACGAGCAGTACTTC
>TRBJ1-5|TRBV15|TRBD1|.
CATSRKGQVSNQPQHF
TGTGCCACCAGCAGAAAAGGACAGGTTAGCAATCAGCCCCAGCATTTT
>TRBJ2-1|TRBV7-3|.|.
CASSPDPTRDEQFF
TGTGCCAGCAGCCCGGACCCTACTAGGGATGAGCAGTTCTTC
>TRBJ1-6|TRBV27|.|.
CASSLANSPLHF
TGTGCCAGCAGTTTGGCTAATTCACCCCTCCACTTT
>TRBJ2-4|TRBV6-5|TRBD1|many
CASSDSGQAKNIQYF
TGTGCCAGCAGTGACTCCGGACAGGCTAAAAACATTCAGTACTTC
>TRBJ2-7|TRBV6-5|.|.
CASSYSDSLGEQYF
TGTGCCAGCAGTTACTCCGACTCCCTAGGCGAGCAGTACTTC
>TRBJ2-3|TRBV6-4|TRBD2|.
CASSGLSASGGSTDTQYF
TGTGCCAGCAGTGGGCTCTCGGCTAGCGGGGGTAGCACAGATACGCAGTATTTT